These 10 T cell receptor beta chains were sequenced from one sample in a study of radiation and T cells in renal cell carcinoma (TCRdb year 2020). The library was obtained by the immunoSEQ multiplex PCR assay. TCRdb stores this immuneACCESS table with in-frame sequences only. Part of the clones is absent; in the studies checked, under half of the shortfall reflects unresolved V genes, and no reason is known for the rest. This sample has approximately 120,000 clones in its table, and roughly 85% of those were observed once. 3% of the sample belongs to the ten largest clones. The time point label on this specimen signifies: baseline pretreatment blood. The treatment or condition label here, explained by the study, means: 15 Gy SBRT to primary tumor, nephrectomy 4 weeks later. The source material was blood, sampled from a patient whose treatment included radiotherapy and nephrectomy. Receptors were obtained from a woman aged 60-70 years with renal cell carcinoma.

The rearrangement joins TRBV5-1 to TRBJ2-3; D is unclear. Per the germline V gene, CDR1 is SGHRS and CDR2 is YFSETQ. V lost 2 bases to trimming and J lost 1 base, with 8 bases between them. The CDR3 runs to 14 residues. The CDR3 here is CASSFSPRTDTQYF. The CDR3 DNA is TGCGCCAGCAGCTTTTCGCCGCGCACAGATACGCAGTATTTT.

J is TRBJ2-7 and V is TRBV9; 9 nucleotides line up with TRBD1. The CDR3 totals 14 residues. CDR1 is SGDLS, CDR2 YYNGEE, per germline. With 4 bases clipped from V and 3 bases from J, the junction kept 5 bases outside the gene matches. Here the CDR3 DNA reads TGTGCCAGCAGCCCCGGACAGGGGATCTACGAGCAGTACTTC. Encoded protein: CASSPGQGIYEQYF.

V is TRBV15 and J is TRBJ2-1; D unresolved. V lost 0 bases and J lost 8, with 11 bases in between. CDR1 LNHNV and CDR2 YYDKDF come from the germline V gene (reference sequence). The CDR3 covers 14 residues. The CDR3 nucleotides read TGTGCCACCAGCAGAGAGGAAGGGTTCTATGAGCAGTTCTTC. Amino acids: CATSREEGFYEQFF.

Concerning this clone: This sample includes further DNA sequences coding for the same CDR3. As DNA, the CDR3 is TGTGCCAGCAGCCTGACAGGGGGCAACGAGCAGTACTTC. Protein: CASSLTGGNEQYF. The chain recombines TRBV5-4 with TRBJ2-7, with 10 bases lining up with TRBD1. This CDR3 contains 13 residues. Per germline, CDR1 SGHNT and CDR2 YYREEE (reference sequence). The ends lost 4 bases at V and 5 bases at J; junction bases unmatched: 3.

The chain employs TRBV30 and TRBJ2-3; 13 nucleotides align to TRBD2. The germline V gene encodes CDR1 GTSNPN and CDR2 SVGIG (reference sequence). There are 16 residues in the CDR3. After removal of 5 bases from V and 6 bases from J, the junction contained 11 bases not matched to a gene. Written as DNA, the CDR3 is TGTGCCTGGGGGCCAACTAGCGGGAGGGCCTTGGATACGCAGTATTTT. Its translation is CAWGPTSGRALDTQYF. Looking up the rest from reference TRBV30 and TRBJ2-3 gives the full variable domain: SQTIHQWPATLVQPVGSPLSLECTVEGTSNPNLYWYRQAAGRGLQLLFYSVGIGQISSEVPQNLSASRPQDRQFILSSKKLLLSDSGFYLCAWGPTSGRALDTQYFGPGTRLTVL.

Here the CDR3 DNA reads TGTGCCAGCAGCTTAGGAGGGTCCCCCTACAATGAGCAGTTCTTC. As protein: CASSLGGSPYNEQFF. The gene calls are TRBV11-3 and TRBJ2-1; D might be TRBD2 (5 bases). This CDR3 has 15 residues. Trimming stripped 1 base from V and 2 bases from J, with 9 bases between. Germline V gene data show CDR1 as SGHNT and CDR2 as YENEEA. Drawing the rest from reference TRBV11-3 and TRBJ2-1, the complete variable domain is EAGVVQSPRYKIIEKKQPVAFWCNPISGHNTLYWYLQNLGQGPELLIRYENEEAVDDSQLPKDRFSAERLKGVDSTLKIQPAELGDSAVYLCASSLGGSPYNEQFFGPGTRLTVL.

The rearrangement links TRBV10-1 to TRBJ2-7; no firm D call. V was pared by 3 bases and J by 9 bases, with 15 bases between. This CDR3 spans 13 amino acids. The germline gives CDR1 WNHNN, CDR2 SYGVQD (reference sequence). The CDR3 bases are TGCGCCAGCAGTGATAGGCCTGGTAATTCGCAGTACTTC. This translates into CASSDRPGNSQYF.

This sequence joins TRBV27 and TRBJ2-6; D is perhaps TRBD2 (6 bases). Between the trimmed V and J ends, which lost 2 bases and 7 bases, there was a span of 9 bases. CDR3 length equals 14 residues. CDR1 is MNHEY, CDR2 SMNVEV, per germline (reference sequence). The CDR3 region is CASSLAAGANVLTF. CDR3 bases: TGTGCCAGCAGTTTAGCGGCGGGAGCCAACGTCCTGACTTTC.

The chain employs TRBV6-6 and TRBJ1-2; D possibly corresponds to TRBD1 (5 bases). The CDR3 has 14 residues. Germline V lookup: CDR1 MNHNY, CDR2 SVGAGI (reference sequence). V was pared by 6 bases and J by 0 bases, with 11 bases between. The CDR3 DNA reads TGTGCCAGCAGGTCAGGGAGGACTAACTATGGCTACACCTTC. Its protein is CASRSGRTNYGYTF.

The J gene is TRBJ2-7, the V gene TRBV5-4, with 11 bases identical to TRBD1. The CDR3 is made up of 15 amino acids. Trimming cost V 4 bases and J 1 base; bases outside gene matches: 4. The germline V gene encodes CDR1 SGHNT and CDR2 YYREEE (reference sequence). As DNA, the CDR3 is TGTGCCAGCAGCAGTGGGACAGGGGGTTCCTACGAGCAGTACTTC. Translated, it gives CASSSGTGGSYEQYF.